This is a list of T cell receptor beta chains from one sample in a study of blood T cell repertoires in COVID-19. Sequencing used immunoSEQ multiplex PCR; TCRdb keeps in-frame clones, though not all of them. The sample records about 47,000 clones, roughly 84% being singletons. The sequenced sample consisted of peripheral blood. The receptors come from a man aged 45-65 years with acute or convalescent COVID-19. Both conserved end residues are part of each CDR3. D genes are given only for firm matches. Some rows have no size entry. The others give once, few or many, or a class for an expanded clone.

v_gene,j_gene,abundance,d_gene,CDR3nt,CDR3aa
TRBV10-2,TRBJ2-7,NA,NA,TGCGCCAGCGCCGGGGGAAAGACCTACGAGCAGTACTTC,CASAGGKTYEQYF
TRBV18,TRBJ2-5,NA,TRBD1,TGTGCCAGCTCACCCCTCCCAGGACAGGGGGCAACTAGCGGCAACCAAGAGACCCAGTACTTC,CASSPLPGQGATSGNQETQYF
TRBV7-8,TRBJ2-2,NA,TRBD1,TGTGCCAGCAGCCCCCGAGACAGGGCCGGGGAGCTGTTTTTT,CASSPRDRAGELFF
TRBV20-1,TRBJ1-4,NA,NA,TGCAGTGCTAGAGATCCGTCGGGAAGCTTTTTT,CSARDPSGSFF
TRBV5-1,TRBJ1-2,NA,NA,TGCGCCAGCAGCTTGGTTTCCGACTATGGCTACACCTTC,CASSLVSDYGYTF
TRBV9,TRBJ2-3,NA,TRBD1,TGTGCCAGCAGCCCGACAGGGTTTAGCACAGATACGCAGTATTTT,CASSPTGFSTDTQYF
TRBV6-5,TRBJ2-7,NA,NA,TGTGCCAGCAGTTACTCCGGTGGAGGTTCCTACGAGCAGTACTTC,CASSYSGGGSYEQYF
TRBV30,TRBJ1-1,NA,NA,TGTGCCTGGACGGACTGGTTGAACACTGAAGCTTTCTTT,CAWTDWLNTEAFF
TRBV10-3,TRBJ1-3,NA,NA,TGTGCCATCAGTGATGGGTTAGACAGAGCAGGAAACACCATATATTTT,CAISDGLDRAGNTIYF
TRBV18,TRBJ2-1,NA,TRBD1,TGTGCCAGCTCACCTGGGGACAGGGCCTACAATGAGCAGTTCTTC,CASSPGDRAYNEQFF
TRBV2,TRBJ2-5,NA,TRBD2,TGTGCCAGCAGTGAGAGCGGGGGTGGGGAGACCCAGTACTTC,CASSESGGGETQYF
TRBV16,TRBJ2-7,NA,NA,TGTGCCAGCAGCCAAACGCCTAATTACCCACTCGAGCAGTACTTC,CASSQTPNYPLEQYF
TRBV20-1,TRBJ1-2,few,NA,TGCAGTGCAAACGAAGAGGGCTACACCTTC,CSANEEGYTF
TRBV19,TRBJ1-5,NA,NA,TGTGCCAGTAGCACTCCGGGACACAACTGGGGCAATCAGCCCCAGCATTTT,CASSTPGHNWGNQPQHF
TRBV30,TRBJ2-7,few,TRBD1,TGTGCCTGGAGGGTCGGACAGGGCGCCTACGAGCAGTACTTC,CAWRVGQGAYEQYF
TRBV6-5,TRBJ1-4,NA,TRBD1,TGTGCCAGCAGTTCGAGATCGACAGGGCAAGGGGAAAAACTGTTTTTT,CASSSRSTGQGEKLFF
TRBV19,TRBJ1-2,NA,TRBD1,TGTGCCAGTAGTATACAATTCGGGACAGGGTATGGCTACACCTTC,CASSIQFGTGYGYTF
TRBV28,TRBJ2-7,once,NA,TGTGCCAGCAGGCCGAGCTCCTACGAGCAGTACTTC,CASRPSSYEQYF
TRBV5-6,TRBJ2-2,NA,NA,TGTGCCAGCAGCTTGTTCGCGAACACCGGGGAGCTGTTTTTT,CASSLFANTGELFF
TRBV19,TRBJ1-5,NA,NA,TGTGCCAGTAGTATGGGTGCAGGGAGGGATAGCAATCAGCCCCAGCATTTT,CASSMGAGRDSNQPQHF
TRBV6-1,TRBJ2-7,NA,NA,TGTGCCAGCAGTGAAGTATCCTACGAGCAGTACTTC,CASSEVSYEQYF
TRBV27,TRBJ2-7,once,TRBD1,TGTGCCAGCAGTTTAGTGGCAGGGGGCGGGTACGAGCAGTACTTC,CASSLVAGGGYEQYF
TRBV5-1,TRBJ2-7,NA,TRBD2,TGCGCCAGCAGCTCCGGTGATAGCGGGAGGTCTCGAAACGAGCAGTACTTC,CASSSGDSGRSRNEQYF
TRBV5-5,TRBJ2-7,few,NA,TGTGCCAGCGGGCAGTCCTCCTACGAGCAGTACTTC,CASGQSSYEQYF
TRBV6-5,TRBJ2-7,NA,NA,TGTGCCAGCAGTTACAGAAGCTTAGGGGCCGAGCAGTACTTC,CASSYRSLGAEQYF
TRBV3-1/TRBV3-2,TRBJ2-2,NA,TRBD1,TGTGCCAGCAGCCCCGGACAGGGGAACACCGGGGAGCTGTTTTTT,CASSPGQGNTGELFF
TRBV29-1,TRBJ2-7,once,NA,TGCAGCGTTGAAGGTCGACAGTCCCACGAGCAGTACTTC,CSVEGRQSHEQYF